This T cell receptor beta chain derives from a study of T-cell reconstitution after alpha-beta-depleted transplantation in children. As concerns this clonotype: The junction does not match germline at one end; this may be a read error.

Unique molecular identifiers were used in preparing the TCRbeta library. MiXCR, applied by TCRdb to the PCR reads, yields one record per CDR3 protein. The repertoire holds roughly 500,000 distinct CDR3 sequences, over 25% seen once, with roughly 2.5% in the top ten. The CDR3 length is 17 residues. Germline CDR1 is DFQATT and CDR2 is SNEGSKA (reference sequence). This receptor was identified in a human donor who donated a stem cell graft to a child with aplastic anemia. J is TRBJ2-4 and V is TRBV20-1, with 9 bases identical to TRBD2. Sequenced here: PBMCs from the stem cell graft donor, sampled from the stem cell graft. The CDR3 region is CGAYAGGPALAKNIQYF. In DNA form, the CDR3 reads TGCGGTGCTTACGCGGGAGGGCCAGCATTAGCCAAAAACATTCAGTACTTC.